This T cell receptor beta chain comes out of a study of cytomegalovirus exposure and HLA in healthy donors (dated by TCRdb to between 2016 and 2019). In terms of the full investigation: A later analysis indicated that the 95 to 150 validation repertoires were generated on the platform also employed for the 700 or so repertoires of the first cohort. Besides the first cohort of around 700 subjects, a separate validation cohort made up of around 120 different subjects was used. The study aimed to test whether signatures of past pathogen exposure could be identified by cataloging public T cell receptors. The study combined high-throughput TCR immunosequencing, statistical association of individual TCRs with disease status, and machine learning to predict cytomegalovirus infection status. General conclusions and limits of the study: A total of about 180 TCR beta chains were listed by the study as associated with cytomegalovirus. The authors suggested that the approach could potentially be extended to other disease states and immunological phenotypes. Of the cluster scores, 90% to 95% were above 0 in a later analysis, which found that TCRs clustered in the first cohort also tended to co-occur in the 120 or so validation repertoires. In vitro tests confirmed that a few of the cytomegalovirus-associated TCR beta chains recognize cytomegalovirus antigens. Across donors, most TCR sequences were observed very rarely, whereas some public TCRs were present in many individuals. The classifier was reported to diagnose cytomegalovirus status with high specificity and sensitivity in both the original cohort and the validation cohort. The validation cohort had no HLA typing available for a later analysis, so co-occurrence within that cohort was assessed over all 130 or so repertoires.

Remarks on this clone: What this receptor recognizes is not known. One base away there is no much larger clone; base qualities are not given.

The donors belonged to the validation cohort of approximately 130 subjects, which was separate from the roughly 700-subject first cohort. Preparation of the library involved the immunoSEQ multiplex PCR assay. The authors processed their data as follows. A statistical classification framework was built for diagnosing cytomegalovirus status from the catalog of TCR beta chain sequences. The table was pulled from immuneACCESS by TCRdb, which kept in-frame rearrangements only. Such tables lose some clones; where checked, under half of the loss comes from unresolved V genes, and the rest has no known cause. V, J and clone size are taken as reported in that table, and D and trimming were inferred from the DNA itself. This sample holds roughly 60,000 clones; about 95% were observed only once. The top ten constitute less than 7% of the sample. This TCR was sampled from a woman aged 18-29 years in good health and CMV-seropositive. Sequencing was performed on PBMCs.

The CDR3 in this case is CASSLGETGVYGYTF. The DNA sequence is as follows: TGTGCCAGCAGTTTAGGGGAAACAGGGGTCTATGGCTACACCTTC. The rearranged chain carries TRBV28 and TRBJ1-2; the central 7 bases match TRBD1. Trimming accounts for 2 bases at V and 4 bases at J, while the number of junction bases matched to no gene is 7. Via the germline V gene, CDR1 is MDHEN and CDR2 SYDVKM. Including the terminal cysteine and phenylalanine, the CDR3 comprises 15 residues. The DNA shown is the 45-base CDR3, in frame from base 1.